The 13 T cell receptor beta chains below come from one sample, sequenced in a study of T cell changes during pregnancy in multiple sclerosis. Profiling relied on immunoSEQ multiplex PCR, and the TCRdb table lists in-frame clones only, not all of them. The sample carries over 50,000 clones, roughly 90% recorded once. The material sequenced was peripheral blood, taken in the first trimester of pregnancy. The receptor source for this set is a female donor with multiple sclerosis, enrolled in a pregnancy study.

The chain's CDR3 is CASRSFQARGETQYF. The DNA for the CDR3 is TGTGCCAGCAGATCGTTTCAGGCTCGGGGAGAGACCCAGTACTTC. The V call is TRBV5-4, the J call TRBJ2-5; D possibly corresponds to TRBD2 (5 bases). V gave up 5 bases and J gave up 4 bases, with 18 bases separating them. This CDR3 contains 15 residues. Germline assignment: CDR1 SGHNT and CDR2 YYREEE (reference sequence).

This chain links TRBV25-1 with TRBJ2-5; D remains unclear. CDR1 and CDR2 (germline): MGHDK, SYGVNS. V lost 5 bases, J lost 4 bases, and 8 bases lay in between. This CDR3 comprises 12 residues. CDR3 loop: CASSFNTETQYF. The CDR3 bases are TGTGCCAGCAGTTTTAACACAGAGACCCAGTACTTC.

This chain uses TRBV6-6 with TRBJ2-2, with 9 bases fitting TRBD1. CDR1 and CDR2 from the germline V gene are MNHNY and SVGAGI (reference sequence). The CDR3 loop spans 15 amino acids. V lost 5 bases and J lost 7; bases outside the gene matches: 8. CDR3 DNA: TGTGCCAGCAGTACAACAGGGGGCGGTGGCGGGGAGCTGTTTTTT. This codes for CASSTTGGGGGELFF.

This clone was counted a single time. V and J are TRBV20-1 and TRBJ2-1; a weak D match, TRBD1 (5 bases). From germline, CDR1 is DFQATT and CDR2 SNEGSKA (reference sequence). V dropped 3 bases and J dropped 5 bases, with 5 bases sitting between them. The CDR3 covers 11 residues. The CDR3 loop reads CSARDNNEQFF. In DNA form, the CDR3 reads TGCAGTGCTAGGGACAACAATGAGCAGTTCTTC.

J is TRBJ1-5 and V is TRBV28; D unclear. This CDR3 is built from 16 residues. Germline assignment: CDR1 MDHEN and CDR2 SYDVKM. V was clipped by 3 bases and J by 2 bases, with 14 bases between them. The CDR3 bases are TGTGCCAGCAGTTTGCGGGCCTGGACGGGCAATCAGCCCCAGCATTTT. As protein: CASSLRAWTGNQPQHF.

The chain employs TRBV7-9 and TRBJ2-1, with TRBD2 identical over 12 bases. The CDR3 extends over 16 amino acids. After removal of 4 bases from V and 8 bases from J, the junction contained 9 bases not matched to a gene. Looked up from germline, CDR1 is SEHNR and CDR2 is FQNEAQ (reference sequence). CDR3 sequence reads: CASSSPTSGSFDEQFF. The CDR3 coding sequence is TGTGCCAGCAGCTCACCGACTAGCGGGAGTTTCGATGAGCAGTTCTTC.

The V and J genes are TRBV7-9 and TRBJ2-1; 7 nucleotides match TRBD2. The CDR3 is 19 amino acids. Germline V lookup: CDR1 SEHNR, CDR2 FQNEAQ (reference sequence). Trimming cost V 4 bases and J 0 bases; bases outside gene matches: 15. CDR3 nucleotides: TGTGCCAGCAGCTCCCGATATTCCAGAAGCGGGATCTCCTACAATGAGCAGTTCTTC. Its protein is CASSSRYSRSGISYNEQFF.

V is TRBV27 and J is TRBJ2-2; 13 bases align to TRBD2. The CDR3 extends over 15 amino acids. The germline V gene encodes CDR1 MNHEY and CDR2 SMNVEV (reference sequence). The V segment lost 5 bases and the J segment 5 bases; nucleotides outside the gene matches: 2. CDR3 in amino acids: CASSPGLAGTGELFF. DNA of the CDR3: TGTGCCAGCAGTCCGGGACTAGCGGGAACCGGGGAGCTGTTTTTT.

The CDR3: CASSLRLAGELFF. CDR3 DNA: TGTGCCAGCAGCCTTCGACTAGCCGGGGAGCTGTTTTTT. The chain carries TRBV9 and TRBJ2-2; TRBD2 might be the D (6 bases). The CDR3 runs to 13 residues. The germline V and J ends were trimmed by 4 bases and 6 bases, with 10 bases remaining between them. The germline V gene encodes CDR1 SGDLS and CDR2 YYNGEE.

The chain carries TRBV18 and TRBJ2-3, with 7 bases that match TRBD2. CDR3 length equals 15 residues. Per the germline V gene, CDR1 is KGHSH and CDR2 is LQKENI. Trimming removed 3 bases from V and 0 bases from J; junction bases left unmatched: 3. CDR3 coding DNA: TGTGCCAGCTCACCCCTAGCGGTTAGCACAGATACGCAGTATTTT. Its protein product is CASSPLAVSTDTQYF.

The chain is built from TRBV7-2 and TRBJ2-7; no clear D. The CDR3 spans 13 residues. V lost 0 bases and J 3 bases, leaving 6 bases between the germline ends. Germline-derived CDR1 and CDR2 are SGHTA and FQGNSA. CDR3 nucleotides: TGTGCCAGCAGCTTAGCTAGAAGCTACGAGCAGTACTTC. Residues: CASSLARSYEQYF. The whole variable domain, filled in from reference TRBV7-2 and TRBJ2-7, reads GAGVSQSPSNKVTEKGKDVELRCDPISGHTALYWYRQSLGQGLEFLIYFQGNSAPDKSGLPSDRFSAERTGGSVSTLTIQRTQQEDSAVYLCASSLARSYEQYFGPGTRLTVT.

The V gene is TRBV5-1, the J gene TRBJ2-1; D remains ambiguous. This CDR3 contains 15 residues. CDR1 and CDR2 (germline): SGHRS, YFSETQ. V was shortened by 0 bases and J by 0 bases, with 7 bases between the two germline ends. DNA for the CDR3: TGCGCCAGCAGCTTGGTCGAGAGCTCCTACAATGAGCAGTTCTTC. Protein product: CASSLVESSYNEQFF.

V is TRBV7-9 and J is TRBJ2-7; 8 bases match TRBD1. The V gene end was trimmed by 5 bases and the J gene end by 4 bases; junction bases not matched to a gene: 7. Germline V gene sequence: CDR1 SEHNR, CDR2 FQNEAQ (reference sequence). The CDR3 extends over 14 amino acids. The CDR3 protein is CASSAGTGGYEQYF. Here the CDR3 DNA reads TGTGCCAGCAGCGCGGGGACAGGCGGATACGAGCAGTACTTC.